This is a list of T cell receptor beta chains from one sample in a study of blood T cell repertoires in COVID-19. Assay used: immunoSEQ multiplex PCR; TCRdb lists only in-frame clones, some missing. Altogether about 140,000 clones are present, about 90% being singletons, with the ten largest covering 1.5%. Sequenced: peripheral blood. Receptors originate from a woman aged 55-70 years with acute or convalescent COVID-19. Both conserved end residues are part of each CDR3. A D gene is named only where the DNA matches it firmly. Expanded clones are given a class, and other clones once, few, many or no size at all.

size,J,V,D,CDR3,DNA
NA,TRBJ1-1,TRBV9,NA,CASSVAMNTEAFF,TGTGCCAGCAGCGTAGCCATGAACACTGAAGCTTTCTTT
NA,TRBJ2-3,TRBV20-1,NA,CSASPSSGGSADTQYF,TGCAGTGCTAGTCCCTCTTCAGGGGGGTCCGCAGATACGCAGTATTTT
NA,TRBJ2-1,TRBV19,TRBD2,CASSHYKRGGIRNEQFF,TGTGCCAGTAGTCATTACAAGCGGGGGGGCATTAGGAATGAGCAGTTCTTC
NA,TRBJ1-1,TRBV20-1,NA,CSHLRNTEAFF,TGCAGTCACTTGAGGAACACTGAAGCTTTCTTT
NA,TRBJ1-5,TRBV4-3,NA,CASSQEHPGNQPQHF,TGCGCCAGCAGCCAAGAACACCCAGGCAATCAGCCCCAGCATTTT
NA,TRBJ1-6,TRBV4-1,TRBD1,CASSQEDRGYDNSPLHF,TGCGCCAGCAGCCAAGAGGACAGGGGGTATGATAATTCACCCCTCCACTTT
NA,TRBJ2-7,TRBV4-3,TRBD1,CASSQGIQTGGSAYEQYF,TGCGCCAGCAGCCAAGGGATCCAGACAGGGGGAAGTGCCTACGAGCAGTACTTC
once,TRBJ2-5,TRBV7-7,NA,CASSLAPGSWETQYF,TGTGCTAGCAGCTTAGCCCCAGGGTCTTGGGAGACCCAGTACTTC
NA,TRBJ1-3,TRBV19,NA,CASSRRDPGNTIYF,TGTGCCAGTAGTCGGAGGGACCCTGGAAACACCATATATTTT
NA,TRBJ1-1,TRBV6-5,NA,CASKEGGDHTEAFF,TGTGCCAGTAAGGAGGGAGGGGATCACACTGAAGCTTTCTTT
NA,TRBJ1-1,TRBV7-2,NA,CASSLATSTAEEAFF,TGTGCCAGCAGCTTAGCCACGTCGACAGCTGAAGAAGCTTTCTTT
NA,TRBJ1-2,TRBV9,NA,CASSVQDQNYGYTF,TGTGCCAGCAGCGTCCAGGATCAAAACTATGGCTACACCTTC
NA,TRBJ1-4,TRBV5-1,NA,CASSFRGPSTNEKLFF,TGCGCCAGCAGCTTCCGTGGCCCGTCAACTAATGAAAAACTGTTTTTT
NA,TRBJ1-1,TRBV6-5,NA,CASSYSSAGSAEAFF,TGTGCCAGCAGTTACTCGAGTGCAGGGTCGGCTGAAGCTTTCTTT
NA,TRBJ1-1,TRBV27,NA,CASSLGPGRDTEAFF,TGTGCCAGCAGTTTAGGGCCAGGGAGGGACACTGAAGCTTTCTTT
NA,TRBJ2-6,TRBV7-3,TRBD1,CASSLTTGQGSGANVLTF,TGTGCCAGCAGCTTAACCACCGGACAGGGCTCAGGGGCCAACGTCCTGACTTTC
NA,TRBJ2-5,TRBV7-2,NA,CASTLGGQTQETQYF,TGTGCCAGCACCCTGGGGGGGCAGACCCAAGAGACCCAGTACTTC
NA,TRBJ1-2,TRBV5-1,TRBD1,CASSLGRDRGNYGYTF,TGCGCCAGCAGCTTGGGCCGGGACAGGGGGAACTATGGCTACACCTTC
NA,TRBJ2-4,TRBV7-2,TRBD2,CASSLVTSGGTKNIQYF,TGTGCCAGCAGCTTAGTTACTAGCGGGGGGACCAAAAACATTCAGTACTTC
NA,TRBJ2-1,TRBV5-1,NA,CASSLAVAGAINEQFF,TGCGCCAGCAGCTTGGCCGTAGCAGGGGCTATTAATGAGCAGTTCTTC
NA,TRBJ2-5,TRBV7-9,NA,CASSLDLPGSQETQYF,TGTGCCAGCAGCTTAGACCTGCCAGGGTCTCAAGAGACCCAGTACTTC
NA,TRBJ1-1,TRBV7-2,NA,CASSLQGAPEAFF,TGTGCCAGCAGTTTACAGGGCGCGCCTGAAGCTTTCTTT
NA,TRBJ1-2,TRBV3-1/TRBV3-2,NA,CASSQDELVGHGYTF,TGTGCCAGCAGCCAAGATGAATTGGTGGGCCATGGCTACACCTTC